The 23 T cell receptor beta chains in this list originate from one sample, sequenced in a study of cytomegalovirus exposure and HLA in healthy donors. Primers: 60 Vbeta forward and 13 Jbeta reverse. The assay was immunoSEQ multiplex PCR, and TCRdb's table has in-frame clones only and misses some. Here the sample spans roughly 110,000 clones, 82% being singletons. The sample comprised PBMCs. The source is a man in his fifties or sixties in good health and CMV-seronegative.

The chain has TRBV6-4 and TRBJ1-1; D remains unclear. The CDR3 loop spans 14 amino acids. From germline, CDR1 is MRHNA and CDR2 SNTAGT. V lost 4 bases and J 4 bases, leaving 13 bases between the germline ends. This chain's CDR3 is CASSVGGAGTEAFF. In nucleotides, the CDR3 is TGTGCCAGCAGTGTTGGCGGTGCTGGCACTGAAGCTTTCTTT.

This clone was seen only once. The CDR3 protein is CASSADRGLEAYGYTF. The DNA of the CDR3 is TGTGCCAGCAGCGCGGACAGGGGACTAGAAGCCTATGGCTACACCTTC. This rearrangement joins TRBV21-1 to TRBJ1-2; the table's D call, TRBD1, has no DNA check behind it. TRBV21-1 corresponds to a pseudogene. The CDR3 is 16 amino acids.

To note about this clone: The same CDR3 is also encoded by other DNA sequences in this sample. The genes are TRBV7-2 and TRBJ1-3; D is uncertain. The V end lost 2 bases, the J end lost 0 bases, and 5 bases lay between the germline ends. CDR3 size: 14 residues. Germline-derived CDR1 and CDR2 are SGHTA and FQGNSA. The CDR3 nucleotides are TGTGCCAGCAGCTTATCACTCTCTGGAAACACCATATATTTT. It codes for CASSLSLSGNTIYF.

The chain employs TRBV2 and TRBJ1-2; 7 bases line up with TRBD1. The J segment lost 9 bases and the V segment lost 3 bases, leaving 7 bases of the junction unmatched. Germline V gives CDR1 SNHLY, CDR2 FYNNEI. The CDR3 contains 13 residues. Written as DNA, the CDR3 is TGTGCCAGCAGTGAGGCCAGGGGGTTAAGCTACACCTTC. Translating gives CASSEARGLSYTF.

This chain links TRBV12-5 with TRBJ2-5; tentatively, D is TRBD2 (6 bases). Deletions cut 6 bases from V and 2 bases from J, with 19 bases between. CDR1 is LGHNT and CDR2 is FRNRAP in the germline V gene. The CDR3 is 16 amino acids. The DNA of the CDR3 is TGTGCTAGTGGACCTGGGACTGGGGACGTTCAAGAGACCCAGTACTTC. This sequence encodes CASGPGTGDVQETQYF.

In its sample, this clone was seen once. J is TRBJ2-5 and V is TRBV5-1; TRBD1 aligns across 9 bases. CDR1 and CDR2 (germline): SGHRS, YFSETQ. CDR3 size: 16 residues. V lost 0 bases to trimming and J lost 5 bases; unmatched junction nucleotides: 8. Here the CDR3 DNA reads TGCGCCAGCAGCTTGGGGGACAGGGCGGTGAGCGAGACCCAGTACTTC. This codes for CASSLGDRAVSETQYF.

This chain connects TRBV18 to TRBJ2-7, with 10 positions matching TRBD1. The germline V gene has CDR1 KGHSH and CDR2 LQKENI. The CDR3 is 15 amino acids. V gave up 3 bases and J gave up 2 bases; unmatched junction bases: 4. The CDR3 protein is CASSPGQGITYEQYF. The CDR3 DNA follows: TGTGCCAGCTCACCGGGACAGGGGATCACCTACGAGCAGTACTTC.

The rearrangement links TRBV29-1 to TRBJ2-1; 7 nucleotides agree with TRBD2. There are 13 residues in the CDR3. Trimming took 1 base from V and 9 from J; bases not matched to a gene: 6. Germline values: CDR1 SQVTM, CDR2 ANQGSEA. The CDR3 region is CSVEAGRGSEQFF. The CDR3 DNA reads as TGCAGCGTTGAAGCGGGGAGGGGCAGTGAGCAGTTCTTC.

The V gene is TRBV19, the J gene TRBJ1-5; no clear D gene. Per germline, CDR1 LNHDA and CDR2 SQIVND (reference sequence). CDR3 length: 13 residues. Trimming stripped 3 bases from V and 4 bases from J, with 7 bases between. The CDR3 DNA reads as TGTGCCAGTAGTATCGAGGGTAATCAGCCCCAGCATTTT. Encoded protein: CASSIEGNQPQHF.

The DNA of the CDR3 is TGTGCCAGCAGTCGATCTTATGACAATTCTGAAGCTTTCTTT. Translation gives CASSRSYDNSEAFF. J is TRBJ1-1 and V is TRBV6-5; no clear D gene. The CDR3 spans 14 residues. The germline CDR1 and CDR2 sequences are MNHEY and SVGAGI. With 5 bases removed from V and 6 bases from J, the gap between germline ends came to 16 bases.

The genes are TRBV10-3 and TRBJ1-2, with 8 bases matching TRBD1. Germline V gives CDR1 ENHRY, CDR2 SYGVKD. The CDR3 sequence is 14 residues long. V shed 4 bases and J 3 bases; nucleotides not matched to a gene: 4. CDR3 DNA: TGTGCCATCAGTGTCGACAGGGGAGACTATGGCTACACCTTC. The encoded protein is CAISVDRGDYGYTF.

The rearrangement joins TRBV7-9 to TRBJ1-2; 9 bases map to TRBD1. With V trimmed by 3 bases and J by 8 bases, 13 bases remained unmatched. Germline values: CDR1 SEHNR, CDR2 FQNEAQ (reference sequence). The CDR3 runs to 16 residues. CDR3: CASSFLRGQGLRGYTF. CDR3 nucleotide sequence: TGTGCCAGCAGCTTCCTTAGAGGACAGGGGCTGAGAGGCTACACCTTC.

The chain is built from TRBV10-2 and TRBJ2-7, with 7 bases that match TRBD2. The CDR3 is 15 residues long. After removal of 1 base from V and 5 bases from J, the junction contained 8 bases not matched to a gene. In germline, CDR1 is WSHSY, CDR2 SAAADI. Here the CDR3 reads CASSELASGSHEQYF. CDR3 coding DNA: TGCGCCAGCAGTGAGTTGGCTAGCGGCAGTCACGAGCAGTACTTC.

This clone was detected once. This chain uses TRBV5-6 with TRBJ2-5, with 8 bases matching TRBD2. The junction had 11 bases not matched to a gene; V was cut back by 4 bases and J by 3 bases. The germline V gene encodes CDR1 SGHDT and CDR2 YYEEEE. This CDR3 comprises 16 residues. The DNA for the CDR3 is TGTGCCAGCAGCCCCCGGGAGGGGAAGGCAGAAGAGACCCAGTACTTC. It codes for CASSPREGKAEETQYF.

CDR3 sequence: CASSLRGSGNTIYF. DNA of the CDR3: TGTGCCAGCAGTCTCAGGGGGTCTGGAAACACCATATATTTT. This chain joins TRBV13 and TRBJ1-3; the match to TRBD1 covers 7 bases. V lost 6 bases and J lost 1; bases outside the gene matches: 3. CDR3 length equals 14 residues. CDR1 is PRHDT, CDR2 FYEKMQ, per germline (reference sequence).

This clone was seen just once. J is TRBJ1-1 and V is TRBV10-3; TRBD1 might be the D (5 bases). Trimming removed 5 bases from V and 4 bases from J, with 11 bases in between. Germline CDR1 ENHRY, CDR2 SYGVKD. This CDR3 has 13 amino acids. CDR3 in amino acids: CAISIRGGTEAFF. CDR3 DNA sequence: TGTGCCATCAGTATAAGGGGCGGCACTGAAGCTTTCTTT.

The chain combines TRBV11-2 with TRBJ2-5; a weak D match, TRBD2 (6 bases). The CDR3 has 13 amino acids. Deletions cut 4 bases from V and 5 bases from J, with 11 bases between. Germline V gives CDR1 SGHAT, CDR2 FQNNGV. The DNA of the CDR3 is TGTGCCAGCAGCTACGGACTAACGGAGACCCAGTACTTC. Amino acid sequence: CASSYGLTETQYF.

This chain links TRBV13 with TRBJ1-4; TRBD1 matches 7 bases. This CDR3 is 15 amino acids long. The germline V gene has CDR1 PRHDT and CDR2 FYEKMQ (reference sequence). Trimming removed 2 bases from V and 7 bases from J; junction bases left unmatched: 7. The CDR3 bases are TGTGCCAGCAGCTTAAGTCAGGGGGACGGTGAAAAACTGTTTTTT. Residues: CASSLSQGDGEKLFF.

V and J are TRBV28 and TRBJ2-1; 8 bases align to TRBD2. The junction had 12 bases not matched to a gene; V was cut back by 5 bases and J by 15 bases. CDR3 length: 13 residues. CDR1 and CDR2 (germline): MDHEN, SYDVKM. The CDR3 loop reads CASSPPTTGRGFF. DNA for the CDR3: TGTGCCAGCAGTCCCCCGACAACCGGGAGGGGGTTCTTC.

CDR3 protein: CATSRSSRRGTDTQYF. The CDR3 bases are TGTGCCACCAGCAGATCTTCGCGACGGGGCACAGATACGCAGTATTTT. This chain connects TRBV15 to TRBJ2-3, with D unresolved. Deletions cut 2 bases from V and 1 base from J, with 13 bases between. Looked up from germline, CDR1 is LNHNV and CDR2 is YYDKDF (reference sequence). The CDR3 consists of 16 residues.

The chain couples TRBV18 to TRBJ2-5; D gene uncertain. The germline V gene encodes CDR1 KGHSH and CDR2 LQKENI. V lost 0 bases and J lost 2, with 16 bases in between. This CDR3 comprises 17 residues. The DNA for the CDR3 is TGTGCCAGCTCACCACCTTACCCTATTGGGCAGCAAGAGACCCAGTACTTC. It yields the protein CASSPPYPIGQQETQYF.

This rearrangement joins TRBV7-2 to TRBJ2-3; possibly TRBD1 for D (5 bases). The CDR3 length is 14 residues. Trimming pared 1 base from V and 3 bases from J, leaving 8 bases between. Germline CDR1 is SGHTA and CDR2 is FQGNSA. The CDR3 DNA reads as TGTGCCAGCAGCTTAGACCAGGGTACAGATACGCAGTATTTT. Protein product: CASSLDQGTDTQYF. The whole variable domain, filled in from reference TRBV7-2 and TRBJ2-3, reads GAGVSQSPSNKVTEKGKDVELRCDPISGHTALYWYRQSLGQGLEFLIYFQGNSAPDKSGLPSDRFSAERTGGSVSTLTIQRTQQEDSAVYLCASSLDQGTDTQYFGPGTRLTVL.

This chain connects TRBV4-1 to TRBJ2-3; 9 bases are shared with TRBD2. V gave up 4 bases and J gave up 6 bases; unmatched junction bases: 8. The CDR3 runs to 15 residues. Germline CDR1 MGHRA, CDR2 YSYEKL. The CDR3 loop reads CASSLAGGAGDTQYF. The CDR3 bases are TGCGCCAGCAGCCTCGCGGGGGGGGCGGGGGATACGCAGTATTTT.